This T cell receptor beta chain was identified during a study of T cell responses to AZD1222 COVID-19 vaccine (dated by TCRdb to the early 2020s). Regarding the complete study: AZD1222 recipients whose second dose came at about 4 weeks and those whose second dose came at about 12 weeks were combined into one group, since spike-specific TCR depth and breadth did not differ between the two schedules. TCR sequencing was performed for 230 to 250 trial participants, of whom roughly 200 were given two doses of AZD1222 and about 25 were given two doses of MenACWY control vaccine. Trial participants were enrolled by age into 18-55, 56-69 and 70-plus year subgroups, with roughly 150, 30 and 60 TCR-sequenced participants respectively. What the authors observed across the whole study: The vaccine-associated CD4 TCRs covered the entire spike protein, and the dominant responses fell in regions 160-218 and 743-854. After two AZD1222 doses, both the breadth and the depth of spike-specific TCRs were significantly higher than at day 0 and than in MenACWY recipients. No day 14 peak-response samples were available, so repertoires were characterized only after the peak T cell response. Nearly half of unique spike-specific TCRs reportedly recognized epitopes outside regions mutated in the B.1.351 and B.1.1.7 variants. In the small 56-69-year group, the increase in depth fell short of significance, most likely because of low power. Conclusions about previously exposed vaccinees are limited because only six or seven AZD1222 recipients were SARS-CoV-2 seropositive at baseline. Participants were mostly white British, with more females than males. The authors suggested clonal diversity may have been underestimated.

To note about this clone: The antigen it binds to is not known. Base qualities are missing; no much larger clone stands one base away.

Trimming takes 7 bases from V and 6 bases from J, and the germline ends sit 22 bases apart. Spanning cysteine to phenylalanine, the CDR3 consists of 16 amino acids. This entry keeps only the CDR3 DNA: 48 bases, framed from base 1. From a lookup of the germline V gene (reference sequence), CDR1 and CDR2 are SEHNR and FQNEAQ. The CDR3 regions of human TCRbeta chains were analyzed by immunosequencing. As for the authors' bioinformatics: Repertoire TCRs were matched against a reference library of SARS-CoV-2-specific TCRs generated with the MIRA antigen-specificity platform. Breadth was defined as the fraction of unique TCRs that were SARS-CoV-2-associated. Depth was defined as the fraction of total T cells that were SARS-CoV-2-associated. Using the MIRA data, each spike-specific TCR was assigned both to the spike region to which the TCR was reactive and to a CD4 or CD8 class. Log10-transformed breadth and depth values were compared by one-way ANOVA with Sidak's multiple comparisons tests. Imported from immuneACCESS, the table was reduced by TCRdb to in-frame sequences with V and J called. These copies leave out some clones; in studies compared against another copy, an unresolved V gene accounts for under half, and the cause of the remainder is not known. Clone size and the V and J calls come from that table; the DNA yielded D and trimming. Here the sample has more than 75,000 clones; under 95% occur a single time. The ten largest make up around 5% of the sample.

The sample's time point, from its label and the paper: baseline before first vaccination. Vaccinee samples were obtained from the UK trials COV001 and COV002, which included a single-blind randomized controlled phase 2/3 trial of AZD1222 (ChAdOx1 nCoV-19) in healthy adults. Trial participant PBMC samples were collected at day 0 and day 28 after the second dose for TCRbeta chain sequencing. The source is an adult in good health. Rearrangement joined TRBV7-9 to TRBJ2-1; TRBD1 might be the D gene, on 5 matching bases. Source: peripheral blood, taken on day 0 of AZD1222 vaccination. CDR3 sequence: CASNPPGTGVGNEQFF. The DNA sequence follows: TGTGCCAGCAACCCCCCTGGTACAGGAGTTGGCAATGAGCAGTTCTTC.